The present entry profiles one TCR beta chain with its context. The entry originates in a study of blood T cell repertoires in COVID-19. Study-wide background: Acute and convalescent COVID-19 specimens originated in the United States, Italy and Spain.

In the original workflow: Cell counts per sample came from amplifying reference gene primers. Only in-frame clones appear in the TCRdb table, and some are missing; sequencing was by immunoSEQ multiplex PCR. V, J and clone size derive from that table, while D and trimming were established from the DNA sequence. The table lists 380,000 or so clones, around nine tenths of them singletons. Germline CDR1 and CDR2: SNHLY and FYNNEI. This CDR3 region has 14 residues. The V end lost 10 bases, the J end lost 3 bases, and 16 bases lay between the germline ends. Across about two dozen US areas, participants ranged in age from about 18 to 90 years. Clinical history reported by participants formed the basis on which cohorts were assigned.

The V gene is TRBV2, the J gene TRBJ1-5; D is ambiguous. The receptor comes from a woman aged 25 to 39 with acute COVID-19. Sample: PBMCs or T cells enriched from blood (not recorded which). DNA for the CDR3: TGTGCCACTCATGCCGGGGAGACCAATCAGCCCCAGCATTTT. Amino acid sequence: CATHAGETNQPQHF.